Described below is a single TCR beta chain sequence and its context. Its antigen is not identified. The data were obtained in a study of T cell responses to AZD1222 COVID-19 vaccine. The CDR3 loop spans 13 amino acids. CDR1 MRHNA and CDR2 SNTAGT come from the germline V gene. V gave up 8 bases and J gave up 7 bases; unmatched junction bases: 7. The method was immunoSEQ multiplex PCR; TCRdb's version includes in-frame clones alone and lacks a portion of them. The sample consists of 130,000 or so clones, roughly 92% of them appearing once. The study, taken as a whole, reports: Repertoire samples came only from after the peak T cell response. The donors showed a predominance of white British ancestry and of females, with possible underestimation of clonal diversity. Baseline serostatus was positive in only 5 to 7 AZD1222 recipients.

V gene TRBV6-4 combines with J gene TRBJ1-5; TRBD1 aligns across 8 bases. The sequenced sample was peripheral blood, obtained on day 0 of AZD1222 vaccination. The TCR originated in an adult in good health. CDR3 DNA: TGTGCCAGCGGCCAGGGGGCTGGACAGCCCCAGCATTTT. It codes for CASGQGAGQPQHF.